Each of the 3 T cell receptor beta chains below was sequenced from the same sample in a study of blood T cell repertoires in COVID-19. Assay used: immunoSEQ multiplex PCR; TCRdb lists only in-frame clones, some missing. The sample has about 200,000 clones, 75% to 90% seen once. The sample consisted of PBMCs or T cells enriched from blood (not recorded which). The receptors here all came from a woman in her thirties who had been exposed to COVID-19.

The chain has TRBV10-3 and TRBJ1-3; 8 nucleotides align to TRBD1. Trimming took 4 bases from V and 0 from J; bases not matched to a gene: 5. Per the germline V gene, CDR1 is ENHRY and CDR2 is SYGVKD. This CDR3 comprises 16 residues. The CDR3 is CAISGGTGGSGNTIYF. The CDR3 coding sequence is TGTGCCATCAGTGGAGGAACAGGGGGCTCTGGAAACACCATATATTTT.

The chain has TRBV11-2 and TRBJ1-1, with no clear D. The CDR3 contains 13 residues. CDR1 and CDR2 from the germline V gene are SGHAT and FQNNGV. V was pared by 2 bases and J by 5 bases, with 9 bases between. The CDR3 DNA is TGTGCCAGCAGCTTAATGAGCGGAACTGAAGCTTTCTTT. This gives the protein CASSLMSGTEAFF.

The chain couples TRBV5-6 to TRBJ1-1, with 10 positions matching TRBD1. This CDR3 has 17 residues. CDR1 and CDR2 (germline): SGHDT, YYEEEE. Germline trimming cut 4 bases from V and 0 bases from J; bases unmatched to any gene: 9. In DNA, the CDR3 is TGTGCCAGCAGCGAAAGACAGGGGGCCCATTTGAACACTGAAGCTTTCTTT. It translates to CASSERQGAHLNTEAFF. The whole variable domain, filled in from reference TRBV5-6 and TRBJ1-1, reads DAGVTQSPTHLIKTRGQQVTLRCSPKSGHDTVSWYQQALGQGPQFIFQYYEEEERQRGNFPDRFSGHQFPNYSSELNVNALLLGDSALYLCASSERQGAHLNTEAFFGQGTRLTVV.